These 8 T cell receptor beta chains were all obtained from the same sample, sequenced in a study of naive and memory T cell subsets. Two oligonucleotides, mixed equimolar, formed the beta constant-region primer covering TRBC1 and TRBC2. TCRdb re-called the UMI-ligation and nested PCR reads with MiXCR, one entry per CDR3 protein. The table lists tens of thousands of distinct CDR3 sequences, roughly 13% of them singletons, with approximately 0.84% in the top ten. Sequencing was performed on central memory CD4+ T cells from blood. The receptor source for this set is a human donor in good health.

The J gene is TRBJ1-1, the V gene TRBV29-1; TRBD1 might be the D (6 bases). V lost 4 bases, J lost 3 bases, and 15 bases lay in between. Germline values: CDR1 SQVTM, CDR2 ANQGSEA. The CDR3 runs 14 residues. CDR3 sequence: CSVVRGAGDTEAFF. CDR3 coding DNA: TGCAGCGTTGTTAGGGGGGCGGGGGACACTGAAGCTTTCTTT.

This clonotype was seen a handful of times. The chain combines TRBV4-1 with TRBJ1-5, with a tentative D call TRBD1 (6 bases). The germline V and J ends were trimmed by 2 bases and 3 bases, with 14 bases remaining between them. The germline V gene encodes CDR1 MGHRA and CDR2 YSYEKL. The CDR3 runs to 16 residues. The CDR3 sequence: CASSQNRDTYNQPQHF. CDR3 DNA: TGCGCCAGCAGCCAAAACCGGGACACCTACAATCAGCCCCAGCATTTT.

This clonotype was picked up many times. The genes are TRBV30 and TRBJ2-7; TRBD2 is a possible D gene (5 bases). V lost 2 bases and J 6 bases, leaving 14 bases between the germline ends. Germline loops: CDR1 GTSNPN, CDR2 SVGIG (reference sequence). The CDR3 is 13 amino acids. The chain's CDR3 is CAWSREPPVEQYF. The CDR3 nucleotides read TGTGCCTGGAGTAGGGAGCCGCCCGTCGAGCAGTACTTC.

This chain uses TRBV28 with TRBJ1-2; D ambiguous. The CDR3 has 14 residues. V was shortened by 5 bases and J by 6 bases, with 16 bases between the two germline ends. Germline CDR1 reads MDHEN; CDR2 reads SYDVKM. The CDR3 region has the DNA TGTGCCAGCAGTGAGACCGGGAGGCGACATGGCTACACCTTC. Amino acids: CASSETGRRHGYTF.

V is TRBV7-3 and J is TRBJ2-3, with TRBD2 as a possible D gene (7 bases). The V end was cut by 2 bases, the J end by 5 bases, with 14 bases between. There are 15 residues in the CDR3. The V gene's germline CDR1 is SGHTA and CDR2 FQGTGA. The CDR3: CASSLGGARGDTQYF. The CDR3 DNA reads TGTGCCAGCAGCTTAGGGGGGGCGCGGGGAGATACGCAGTATTTT.

There are many counts of this clonotype. V usage is TRBV7-2 and J usage is TRBJ2-5; D ambiguous. The CDR3 spans 13 residues. Trimming cost V 4 bases and J 5 bases, with 11 bases left between them. From germline, CDR1 is SGHTA and CDR2 FQGNSA. The CDR3 coding sequence is TGTGCCAGCAGCTGGCTTGGTTCGGAGACCCAGTACTTC. Translation gives CASSWLGSETQYF.

This clonotype was seen ten or more times. The genes are TRBV7-2 and TRBJ2-1; a weak D match, TRBD2 (5 bases). This CDR3 has 19 amino acids. The germline gives CDR1 SGHTA, CDR2 FQGNSA. V lost 3 bases and J lost 7, with 28 bases in between. CDR3 sequence: CASSLEGWLGILRGNEQFF. Here the CDR3 DNA reads TGTGCCAGCAGCTTGGAAGGGTGGCTAGGGATCCTCCGAGGGAATGAGCAGTTCTTC.

V gene TRBV5-6 combines with J gene TRBJ2-1; D ambiguous. This CDR3 comprises 15 residues. Trimming removed 0 bases from V and 4 bases from J, with 11 bases in between. Germline CDR1 SGHDT, CDR2 YYEEEE. CDR3 nucleotides: TGTGCCAGCAGCTTGGTGCGGTCCCCGTACAATGAGCAGTTCTTC. Amino acids: CASSLVRSPYNEQFF.